This TCR beta chain was sequenced in a study of blood T cell repertoires in COVID-19. For the study at large: Acute and convalescent COVID-19 samples came from the United States, Italy and Spain. PBMCs, B-cell-depleted T cells, or T cells provided the cDNA or gDNA that made up the material.

With V trimmed by 4 bases and J by 4 bases, 4 bases remained unmatched. Per germline, CDR1 MNHEY and CDR2 SVGAGI. This CDR3 region has 15 residues. Using immunoSEQ multiplex PCR, the repertoire was profiled, and TCRdb retains in-frame clones only, with some absent. The table has 95,000 to 120,000 clones, about 88% seen once. Input material: peripheral blood. The rearrangement joins TRBV6-5 to TRBJ2-2; 9 nucleotides align to TRBD1. This TCR was recovered from a human donor in a cohort sampled during active COVID-19. CDR3 bases: TGTGCCAGCAGTTTGGGACAGGGAGGCACCGGGGAGCTGTTTTTT. Residues: CASSLGQGGTGELFF.